These T cell receptor beta chains were read from a single sample in a study of cytomegalovirus exposure and HLA in healthy donors. Clones were read by immunoSEQ multiplex PCR, and TCRdb kept only the in-frame ones, dropping some. The sample records 150,000 or so clones, approximately 92% being singletons. The sequencing input was PBMCs. The receptors shown here come from a woman under 30 in good health and CMV-seropositive. CDR3s include the opening cysteine and the closing phenylalanine or tryptophan. A D gene is named only where the DNA matches it firmly. Only some rows state a clone size, as once, few, many or a class for expanded clones.

-,14,TRBJ1-2,TRBV19,-,TGTGCCAGTAGGGAGGGTTCTACTAACTATGGCTACACCTTC,CASREGSTNYGYTF
-,14,TRBJ2-5,TRBV4-1,-,TGCGCCAGCAGACGACAGGGGAGGGGAGAGACCCAGTACTTC,CASRRQGRGETQYF
-,13,TRBJ2-4,TRBV29-1,-,TGCAGCGCCCGATGGGGGGTCAAAAACATTCAGTACTTC,CSARWGVKNIQYF
-,14,TRBJ1-6,TRBV6-5,TRBD1,TGTGCCAGCAGGTCGACAGGGCTTGTGTCACCCCTCCACTTT,CASRSTGLVSPLHF
-,11,TRBJ1-1,TRBV15,-,TGTGCCACCAGCAGAAAAGGGGCAGCTTTCTTT,CATSRKGAAFF
-,15,TRBJ1-1,TRBV7-2,-,TGTGCCAGCAGCTTAGGCGGGGGGGTGTACACTGAAGCTTTCTTT,CASSLGGGVYTEAFF
-,16,TRBJ1-1,TRBV29-1,-,TGCAGCGTTGAAGATCTTAGGACACCTATGAACACTGAAGCTTTCTTT,CSVEDLRTPMNTEAFF
-,12,TRBJ2-3,TRBV28,-,TGTGCCAGCAGTTTCTTTTCAGATACGCAGTATTTT,CASSFFSDTQYF
-,16,TRBJ2-5,TRBV7-9,TRBD2,TGTGCCAGCAGCTTAGCCGACCTACTAGCGGGGGAGACCCAGTACTTC,CASSLADLLAGETQYF
-,13,TRBJ1-2,TRBV5-5,-,TGTGCCAGCAGCTCGGAGGCAAACTATGGCTACACCTTC,CASSSEANYGYTF
-,16,TRBJ2-1,TRBV9,TRBD2,TGTGCCAGCAGCGTCGGTGGGCTAGCGGTGTACAATGAGCAGTTCTTC,CASSVGGLAVYNEQFF
-,17,TRBJ1-3,TRBV7-8,TRBD1,TGTGCCAGCAGCTTATACCCTGGGACAGGGACTGGAAACACCATATATTTT,CASSLYPGTGTGNTIYF
once,10,TRBJ2-7,TRBV29-1,-,TGCAGCGTTGCCCTTAGAGAGCAGTACTTC,CSVALREQYF
-,16,TRBJ2-1,TRBV7-8,TRBD1,TGTGCCAGCAGCTTAGACGCAGGGGGTTCCTACAATGAGCAGTTCTTC,CASSLDAGGSYNEQFF
once,14,TRBJ2-1,TRBV28,-,TGTGCCAGCAGTTTCCACAGGTTCCCCCATGAGCAGTTCTTC,CASSFHRFPHEQFF
-,12,TRBJ1-6,TRBV7-8,-,TGTGCCAGCAGCTTAGCCGGGTCACCCCTCCACTTT,CASSLAGSPLHF
-,14,TRBJ1-3,TRBV6-1,TRBD1,TGTGCCAGCAGTGAAGACAGGGGGAGAAACACCATATATTTT,CASSEDRGRNTIYF
-,14,TRBJ1-2,TRBV7-2,TRBD1,TGTGCCAGCAGCTTAGATCCAGGGGGCGGTATCTACACCTTC,CASSLDPGGGIYTF
-,12,TRBJ1-1,TRBV5-4,TRBD1,TGTGCCAGCAGCGGCAGGGGGACTGAAGCTTTCTTT,CASSGRGTEAFF
-,14,TRBJ1-3,TRBV16,-,TGTGCCAGCAGCCAAGACAGCTCTGGAAACACCATATATTTT,CASSQDSSGNTIYF
-,11,TRBJ1-1,TRBV27,-,TGTGCCAGCAAGACTTACACTGAAGCTTTCTTT,CASKTYTEAFF
-,18,TRBJ2-3,TRBV11-2,TRBD2,TGTGCCAGCAGCCTTGTAGGGCTCGGACTAGCTCAAACAGATACGCAGTATTTT,CASSLVGLGLAQTDTQYF
once,15,TRBJ1-1,TRBV4-3,-,TGCGCCAGCAGCCATGTTATTCGGACAGATACTGAAGCTTTCTTT,CASSHVIRTDTEAFF
-,14,TRBJ2-3,TRBV9,TRBD2,TGTGCCAGCAGCGTAGTAGCGGGGGGAGATACGCAGTATTTT,CASSVVAGGDTQYF
once,13,TRBJ2-2,TRBV27,-,TGTGCCAGCATCAGGGTGAACACCGGGGAGCTGTTTTTT,CASIRVNTGELFF
once,13,TRBJ2-5,TRBV29-1,TRBD1,TGCAGCGGCCTCAGGGGGCGCGGAGAGACCCAGTACTTC,CSGLRGRGETQYF
-,17,TRBJ2-2,TRBV9,-,TGTGCCAGCAGCGTAGGGGGGGTCCCACGGGCCACCGGGGAGCTGTTTTTT,CASSVGGVPRATGELFF
-,16,TRBJ1-1,TRBV6-6,-,TGTGCCAGCAGTTACCACCCGACGGACACGGTCACTGAAGCTTTCTTT,CASSYHPTDTVTEAFF
-,10,TRBJ2-7,TRBV19,-,TGTGCCAGTAGTACAGTAGAGCAGTACTTC,CASSTVEQYF
many,15,TRBJ2-3,TRBV27,-,TGTGCCAGCAGTTACTCTTCTAGAGGCACAGATACGCAGTATTTT,CASSYSSRGTDTQYF
-,15,TRBJ2-1,TRBV11-1,TRBD2,TGTGCCAGCAGCCTGACTAGCGGGGGGGCTCCGGAGCAGTTCTTC,CASSLTSGGAPEQFF
-,16,TRBJ2-3,TRBV4-1,-,TGCGCCAGCAGCCAAGGACAGGGAGGCGGCACAGATACGCAGTATTTT,CASSQGQGGGTDTQYF
once,15,TRBJ2-1,TRBV7-2,TRBD1,TGTGCCAGCAGCTCCCGGGACAGGGAATACAATGAGCAGTTCTTC,CASSSRDREYNEQFF
-,15,TRBJ1-1,TRBV9,-,TGTGCCAGCAGCCCCAAGGGGAGGGAGGGTACTGAAGCTTTCTTT,CASSPKGREGTEAFF
-,13,TRBJ1-2,TRBV11-2,-,TGTGCCAGCAGCCCGGACATGGGCTATGGCTACACCTTC,CASSPDMGYGYTF
-,14,TRBJ1-2,TRBV28,TRBD1,TGTGCCAGCAGGGGCTTGGCAACAGGGGATGGCTACACCTTC,CASRGLATGDGYTF
-,15,TRBJ1-1,TRBV2,-,TGTGCCAGCAGGGATGACTTCGGAGGGCTCGCTGAAGCTTTCTTT,CASRDDFGGLAEAFF
once,12,TRBJ2-3,TRBV5-1,-,TGCGCCAGCGGCGGTATCACAGATACGCAGTATTTT,CASGGITDTQYF
-,14,TRBJ1-1,TRBV9,TRBD1,TGTGCCAGCAGCTCGGGACAGGGGAACACTGAAGCTTTCTTT,CASSSGQGNTEAFF
-,15,TRBJ1-1,TRBV6-5,-,TGTGCCAGCAGTTTCTTCCCCAGGTCGAACACTGAAGCTTTCTTT,CASSFFPRSNTEAFF
-,15,TRBJ2-2,TRBV6-5,TRBD1,TGTGCCAGCAGTCCCGGGACAGGGGCGGGCGGGGAGCTGTTTTTT,CASSPGTGAGGELFF
-,16,TRBJ2-3,TRBV9,TRBD2,TGTGCCAGCAGCGTAGCGGGCGGGGGGCCCTCAGATACGCAGTATTTT,CASSVAGGGPSDTQYF
-,16,TRBJ2-3,TRBV9,TRBD1,TGTGCCAGCAGCGTCGGACAGGGAGGTTTACGGGATACGCAGTATTTT,CASSVGQGGLRDTQYF
-,16,TRBJ2-7,TRBV5-4,-,TGTGCCAGCAGCTTGGGGCCAACAGGAATGTCCTACGAGCAGTACTTC,CASSLGPTGMSYEQYF
-,16,TRBJ1-6,TRBV14,TRBD1,TGTGCCAGCAGCCCATCCCCCGGGACAGGGAATTCACCCCTCCACTTT,CASSPSPGTGNSPLHF
-,12,TRBJ2-7,TRBV7-6,-,TGTGCCAGCAGCCATATAGGGGACGAGCAGTACTTC,CASSHIGDEQYF